Described below is a single T cell receptor beta chain sequence and its context. This record comes from a study of shared clonotypes between healthy human individuals. The CDR3 covers 15 residues. CDR1 and CDR2 (germline): SGHNT, YYREEE (reference sequence). Trimming shortened V by 2 bases and J by 2 bases, and 14 bases separated the two germline ends. As handled by the study authors: There were no quality scores in the junction-only immunoSEQ sequences, so filtering differed. Clones were sequenced by immunoSEQ multiplex PCR, and TCRdb holds only the in-frame ones, with some missing. That table furnishes V, J and clone size, whereas the DNA furnished D and trimming. Of 800,000 or so clones in the sample, about 96% were seen once. Naivety among CD8 cells was defined by CD45RO negativity and positive CCR7 selection, thereby excluding terminally differentiated effector memory CD45RA+ cells.

The V gene is TRBV5-4, the J gene TRBJ2-7; D unclear. Sequences were obtained from naive CD8+ T cells sorted from blood. The clonotype was recovered from a man aged 25 to 45 in good health. CDR3 protein: CASSLWGSSAYEQYF. The CDR3 region has the DNA TGTGCCAGCAGCTTATGGGGATCTTCCGCCTACGAGCAGTACTTC.